The following is a T cell receptor (beta chain) sequence with its context. CDR3 length equals 18 residues. Germline V gives CDR1 SGHDT, CDR2 YYEEEE. The V end was cut by 2 bases, the J end by 0 bases, with 15 bases between. This sample was included in a study of blood T cell repertoires in COVID-19. As for the study in general: COVID-19 samples collected from the United States, Italy and Spain covered acute and convalescent phases.

The data were produced by immunoSEQ multiplex PCR, yet TCRdb's version contains in-frame clones alone and is incomplete. The sample has around 230,000 clones, approximately 84% seen once. The TCR was taken from a man between 45 and 60 years old with COVID-19, enrolled during active disease. The specimen was peripheral blood. The rearrangement links TRBV5-6 to TRBJ2-6, with D hard to call. CDR3 loop: CASSFRVTELSGANVLTF. The CDR3 DNA is TGTGCCAGCAGCTTTCGGGTGACGGAGCTCTCTGGGGCCAACGTCCTGACTTTC.